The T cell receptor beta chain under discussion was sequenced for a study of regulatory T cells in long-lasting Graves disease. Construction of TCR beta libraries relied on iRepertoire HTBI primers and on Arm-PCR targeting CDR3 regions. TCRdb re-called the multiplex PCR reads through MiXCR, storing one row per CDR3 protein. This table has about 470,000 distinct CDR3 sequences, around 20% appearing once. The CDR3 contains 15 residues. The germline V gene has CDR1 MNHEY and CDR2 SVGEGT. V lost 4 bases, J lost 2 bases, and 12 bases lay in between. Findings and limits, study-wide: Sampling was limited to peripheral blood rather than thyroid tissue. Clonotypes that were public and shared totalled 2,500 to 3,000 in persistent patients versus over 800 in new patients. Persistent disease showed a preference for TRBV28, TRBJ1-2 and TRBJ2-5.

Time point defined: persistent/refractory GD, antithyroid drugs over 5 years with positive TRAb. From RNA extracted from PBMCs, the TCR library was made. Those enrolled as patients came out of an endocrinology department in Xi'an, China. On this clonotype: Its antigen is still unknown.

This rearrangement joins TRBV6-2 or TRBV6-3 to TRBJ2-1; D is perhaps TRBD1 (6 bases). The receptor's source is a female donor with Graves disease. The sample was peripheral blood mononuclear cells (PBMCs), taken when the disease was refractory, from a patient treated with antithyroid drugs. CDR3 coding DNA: TGTGCCAGCAGTTGGGGGCAGGGAGCCTACAATGAGCAGTTCTTC. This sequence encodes CASSWGQGAYNEQFF.